A single sample is the source of the 30 T cell receptor beta chains below, sequenced in a study of T-cell reconstitution after alpha-beta-depleted transplantation in children. Researchers prepared the TCRbeta library using unique molecular identifiers, the study reports. TCRdb recomputed calls from the PCR reads with MiXCR, one row per CDR3 protein. The table has around 110,000 distinct CDR3 sequences, about 9.3% seen once. This specimen consisted of PBMCs, obtained before TCRalphabeta/CD19-depleted stem cell transplant. The receptors come from a boy between 2 and 10 years old with acute lymphoblastic leukemia, due to receive a stem cell transplant.

This clonotype was found a few times. The chain links TRBV20-1 to TRBJ2-5; 9 bases are shared with TRBD1. CDR1 and CDR2 (germline): DFQATT, SNEGSKA (reference sequence). The CDR3 extends over 15 amino acids. The J segment lost 6 bases and the V segment lost 7 bases, leaving 15 bases of the junction unmatched. The CDR3 DNA follows: TGCAGTGGAGTCCCGGGACAGGGAGGGAGAAAGACCCAGTACTTC. This encodes CSGVPGQGGRKTQYF.

The chain has TRBV12-3 or TRBV12-4 and TRBJ2-5, with TRBD2 identical over 7 bases. J gave up 3 bases and V 5 bases, and 6 bases lay outside the gene matches. The CDR3 totals 14 residues. For the CDR3, the DNA is TGTGCCAGCAGTGGGGACTATAGGAAAGAGACCCAGTACTTC. Protein: CASSGDYRKETQYF.

This clonotype was counted only a few times. J is TRBJ2-5 and V is TRBV7-6; 8 positions agree with TRBD1. Germline lookup yields CDR1 SGHVS and CDR2 FNYEAQ. After removal of 5 bases from V and 5 bases from J, the junction contained 10 bases not matched to a gene. The CDR3 sequence is 15 residues long. CDR3 sequence reads: CASSPGQGLDETQYF. Here the CDR3 DNA reads TGTGCCAGCAGCCCAGGACAGGGTTTGGATGAGACCCAGTACTTC. The whole variable domain, filled in from reference TRBV7-6 and TRBJ2-5, reads GAGVSQSPRYKVTKRGQDVALRCDPISGHVSLYWYRQALGQGPEFLTYFNYEAQQDKSGLPNDRFSAERPEGSISTLTIQRTEQRDSAMYRCASSPGQGLDETQYFGPGTRLLVL.

This clonotype was observed a handful of times. The V call is TRBV5-1, the J call TRBJ2-3, with 13 bases lining up with TRBD2. Germline loops: CDR1 SGHRS, CDR2 YFSETQ. J was trimmed by 5 bases and V by 8 bases; bases with no gene match: 8. This CDR3 spans 15 amino acids. The CDR3 DNA sequence: TGCGCCAGTAGCGGACTAGCGGGAGAGGGAGATACGCAGTATTTT. It codes for CASSGLAGEGDTQYF.

This clonotype ranks as large (0.1 to 1%). V and J are TRBV12-3 or TRBV12-4 and TRBJ2-4; D perhaps matches TRBD2 (7 bases). Trimming pared 2 bases from V and 6 bases from J, leaving 8 bases between. The CDR3 spans 13 residues. DNA for the CDR3: TGTGCCAGCAGTTTAAGGGGGGGAAACATTCAGTACTTC. This translates into CASSLRGGNIQYF.

CDR3 sequence (DNA): TGCGCCAGCACTTTGGGGCAGGGCCATAACTATGGCTACACCTTC. As protein: CASTLGQGHNYGYTF. The V and J genes are TRBV5-1 and TRBJ1-2; D may be TRBD1 (5 bases). CDR1 and CDR2 from the germline V gene are SGHRS and YFSETQ. Between the trimmed V and J ends, which lost 6 bases and 1 base, there was a span of 16 bases. The CDR3 is made up of 15 amino acids.

This clonotype showed up many times. The V call is TRBV12-3 or TRBV12-4, the J call TRBJ1-2, with D perhaps TRBD1 (5 bases). V dropped 7 bases and J dropped 4 bases, with 19 bases sitting between them. The CDR3 totals 15 residues. CDR3 residues: CASTPGGAPIYGYTF. CDR3 nucleotides: TGTGCCAGCACCCCAGGCGGGGCCCCGATCTATGGCTACACCTTC.

This chain links TRBV18 with TRBJ2-7; D tentatively fits TRBD1 or TRBD2 (5 bases each). V lost 8 bases, J lost 2 bases, and 7 bases lay in between. The CDR3 is made up of 11 amino acids. CDR1 and CDR2 from the germline V gene are KGHSH and LQKENI. The CDR3 protein is CASQGPYEQYF. CDR3 DNA sequence: TGTGCCAGCCAGGGACCCTACGAGCAGTACTTC.

This clonotype has just a few counts. V usage is TRBV4-1 and J usage is TRBJ2-7; 8 bases line up with TRBD2. Losses at the gene ends were 0 bases for V and 0 bases for J; bases not matched to a gene: 4. CDR3 size: 16 residues. In germline, CDR1 is MGHRA, CDR2 YSYEKL. The CDR3 bases are TGCGCCAGCAGCCAAGATAGGAGCGGGAGCTCCTACGAGCAGTACTTC. Protein: CASSQDRSGSSYEQYF.

Remarks on this clonotype: One end of the junction varies from germline; a read error may be responsible. The rearrangement joins TRBV5-6 to TRBJ1-4, with TRBD1 as a possible D gene (6 bases). CDR3 length equals 11 residues. Germline V lookup: CDR1 SGHDT, CDR2 YYEEEE. Here the CDR3 reads CASSLAGQKIF. CDR3 nucleotide sequence: TGTGCCAGCAGCTTGGCCGGACAGAAGATTTTT.

The J gene is TRBJ1-1, the V gene TRBV7-9, with 7 bases that match TRBD1. The germline gives CDR1 SEHNR, CDR2 FQNEAQ (reference sequence). This CDR3 contains 16 residues. The trim removed 2 bases at V and 4 bases at J, leaving 10 bases unmatched. CDR3 in DNA: TGTGCCAGCAGCTTACGGGGGACAGTGGGCCTCACTGAAGCTTTCTTT. Encoded protein: CASSLRGTVGLTEAFF.

About this clonotype: A clone one base away is much larger, so this may be a read error. The chain has TRBV5-1 and TRBJ2-5; possible D gene TRBD1, 6 bases. The CDR3 runs 15 residues. Between the trimmed V and J ends, which lost 7 bases and 1 base, there was a span of 17 bases. CDR1 SGHRS and CDR2 YFSETQ come from the germline V gene. DNA of the CDR3: TGCGCCAGCGGCTCGACGACAGGATTCCAAGAGACCCAGTACTTC. The encoded protein is CASGSTTGFQETQYF.

There are a few counts of this clonotype. The rearrangement uses TRBV20-1 and TRBJ2-3; 10 bases agree with TRBD2. The CDR3 is 18 amino acids. The V and J ends lost 1 base and 3 bases, in that order; junction bases with no gene match: 13. Per the germline V gene, CDR1 is DFQATT and CDR2 is SNEGSKA (reference sequence). CDR3 protein: CSARVPSMRTSGTDTQYF. The CDR3 region has the DNA TGCAGTGCTAGAGTCCCTAGTATGCGGACTAGCGGAACAGATACGCAGTATTTT.

This clonotype was observed a few times. V is TRBV7-9 and J is TRBJ2-7; D is undetermined. There are 12 residues in the CDR3. V lost 3 bases and J lost 2, with 5 bases in between. The V gene's germline CDR1 is SEHNR and CDR2 FQNEAQ (reference sequence). The CDR3 sequence: CASSFTAYEQYF. In DNA, the CDR3 is TGTGCCAGCAGCTTTACCGCCTACGAGCAGTACTTC.

The chain combines TRBV5-1 with TRBJ2-7; 7 nucleotides line up with TRBD1. V lost 4 bases, J lost 0 bases, and 4 bases stayed unmatched. Germline assignment: CDR1 SGHRS and CDR2 YFSETQ. The CDR3 extends over 14 amino acids. This CDR3 reads CASSMTGSSYEQYF. In DNA form, the CDR3 reads TGCGCCAGCAGCATGACAGGGAGCTCCTACGAGCAGTACTTC. Drawing the rest from reference TRBV5-1 and TRBJ2-7, the complete variable domain is KAGVTQTPRYLIKTRGQQVTLSCSPISGHRSVSWYQQTPGQGLQFLFEYFSETQRNKGNFPGRFSGRQFSNSRSEMNVSTLELGDSALYLCASSMTGSSYEQYFGPGTRLTVT.

This clonotype was observed a handful of times. The rearrangement uses TRBV7-2 and TRBJ2-5; 8 nucleotides line up with TRBD2. CDR1 is SGHTA, CDR2 FQGNSA, per germline. The V segment lost 1 base and the J segment 4 bases; nucleotides outside the gene matches: 8. The CDR3 extends over 16 amino acids. In DNA, the CDR3 is TGTGCCAGCAGCTTAGGCGCGGGGGGTGGCGGAGAGACCCAGTACTTC. It translates to CASSLGAGGGGETQYF.

This clonotype came up many times. CDR3 nucleotide sequence: TGCAGTGCTAGAGATGGGCAGTTTTCAAGCGAGCGGCAGTACTTC. Protein sequence: CSARDGQFSSERQYF. This chain connects TRBV20-1 to TRBJ2-7; no firm D call. The CDR3 runs 15 residues. V shed 0 bases and J shed 9 bases, with 21 bases lying between them. Germline assignment: CDR1 DFQATT and CDR2 SNEGSKA (reference sequence).

V and J are TRBV20-1 and TRBJ2-3; TRBD1 aligns across 7 bases. The trim removed 1 base at V and 2 bases at J, leaving 6 bases unmatched. The CDR3 is 15 residues long. Looked up from germline, CDR1 is DFQATT and CDR2 is SNEGSKA (reference sequence). The CDR3 loop is CSARAPGTATDTQYF. The CDR3 DNA follows: TGCAGTGCTAGAGCTCCCGGGACAGCCACAGATACGCAGTATTTT.

This chain joins TRBV6-1 and TRBJ1-1; TRBD1 aligns across 7 bases. The CDR3 consists of 16 residues. Trimming took 6 bases from V and 1 from J; bases not matched to a gene: 11. CDR1 is MNHNS, CDR2 SASEGT, per germline. CDR3 region: CASSHRGTVGNTEAFF. The CDR3 region has the DNA TGTGCCAGCAGCCACCGAGGGACAGTGGGGAACACTGAAGCTTTCTTT.

This clonotype has just one count. The chain has TRBV3-1 and TRBJ2-1; D is unclear. The germline V gene encodes CDR1 LGHDT and CDR2 YNNKEL (reference sequence). Trimming shortened V by 5 bases and J by 10 bases, and 12 bases separated the two germline ends. The CDR3 has 12 residues. The CDR3 loop reads CASSSRSREQFF. DNA of the CDR3: TGTGCCAGCAGCTCCCGGTCCCGAGAGCAGTTCTTC.

The sample holds a few counts of this clonotype. V usage is TRBV20-1 and J usage is TRBJ2-7; 8 positions agree with TRBD1. The CDR3 covers 13 residues. J gave up 2 bases and V 6 bases, and 6 bases lay outside the gene matches. Germline V lookup: CDR1 DFQATT, CDR2 SNEGSKA (reference sequence). The CDR3 DNA reads as TGCAGTGCCCAACAGGGGGACCCCTACGAGCAGTACTTC. This gives the protein CSAQQGDPYEQYF.

This clonotype was observed at least ten times. The chain is built from TRBV20-1 and TRBJ2-7, with a tentative D call TRBD2 (5 bases). Germline CDR1 and CDR2: DFQATT and SNEGSKA (reference sequence). This CDR3 contains 14 residues. V was cut by 6 bases and J by 4 bases, with 19 bases left in between. CDR3 sequence reads: CSAAPGTLSYEQYF. In DNA form, the CDR3 reads TGCAGTGCCGCACCGGGAACCCTCTCTTACGAGCAGTACTTC.

The table lists this clonotype with a few counts. The chain carries TRBV20-1 and TRBJ2-1, with 10 positions matching TRBD2. V lost 0 bases and J lost 7; bases outside the gene matches: 9. The CDR3 runs 16 residues. Germline loops: CDR1 DFQATT, CDR2 SNEGSKA (reference sequence). CDR3 amino acids: CSARDWTSGFGNEQFF. Here the CDR3 DNA reads TGCAGTGCTAGAGATTGGACTAGCGGCTTCGGGAATGAGCAGTTCTTC.

This clonotype was seen many times. The rearrangement links TRBV5-1 to TRBJ2-3, with TRBD2 matching 7 bases. Per germline, CDR1 SGHRS and CDR2 YFSETQ. V shed 4 bases, J shed 5 bases, and the junction held 7 bases outside the gene matches. The CDR3 has 14 amino acids. CDR3 loop: CASSPRLAGDTQYF. The CDR3 DNA is TGCGCCAGCAGCCCTAGACTAGCAGGAGATACGCAGTATTTT.

V usage is TRBV12-3 or TRBV12-4 and J usage is TRBJ2-7; no clear D gene. The CDR3 loop spans 13 amino acids. The ends were cut back, 1 base at V and 3 bases at J, with 7 bases in the middle. The CDR3 reads CASSLGSYYEQYF. The CDR3 bases are TGTGCCAGCAGTTTAGGGTCCTACTACGAGCAGTACTTC.

This chain connects TRBV12-3 or TRBV12-4 to TRBJ1-5; 7 bases match TRBD1. CDR3 length: 15 amino acids. The V gene end was trimmed by 5 bases and the J gene end by 2 bases; junction bases not matched to a gene: 6. The CDR3 nucleotides are TGTGCCAGCAGTGTCGACAGGGCAGGCAATCAGCCCCAGCATTTT. Translation gives CASSVDRAGNQPQHF.

The chain combines TRBV5-1 with TRBJ2-4; 7 nucleotides agree with TRBD1. Germline loops: CDR1 SGHRS, CDR2 YFSETQ. The CDR3 has 13 residues. Trimming at V came to 3 bases and at J to 5 bases, leaving 2 bases not matched to a gene. The CDR3 coding sequence is TGCGCCAGCAGCTGGGACAGCGAAAACATTCAGTACTTC. The encoded protein is CASSWDSENIQYF.

This clonotype was seen repeatedly, ten times or more. The chain uses TRBV6-1 and TRBJ2-3; D perhaps matches TRBD2 (6 bases). Germline lookup yields CDR1 MNHNS and CDR2 SASEGT. CDR3 size: 14 residues. Trimming pared 8 bases from V and 2 bases from J, leaving 14 bases between. CDR3 nucleotide sequence: TGTGCCAGCGTGGCTAGCGACCTCACAGATACGCAGTATTTT. As protein: CASVASDLTDTQYF.

The table lists this clonotype with a few counts. V is TRBV7-8 and J is TRBJ1-5; TRBD1 agrees at 8 bases. CDR1 is SGHVS, CDR2 FQNEAQ, per germline. J was trimmed by 2 bases and V by 5 bases; bases with no gene match: 2. The CDR3 contains 14 residues. CDR3 sequence reads: CASSGQGGNQPQHF. As DNA, the CDR3 is TGTGCCAGCAGCGGACAGGGAGGCAATCAGCCCCAGCATTTT. The complete variable domain, with remaining parts taken from reference TRBV7-8 and TRBJ1-5, reads GAGVSQSPRYKVAKRGQDVALRCDPISGHVSLFWYQQALGQGPEFLTYFQNEAQLDKSGLPSDRFFAERPEGSVSTLKIQRTQQEDSAVYLCASSGQGGNQPQHFGDGTRLSIL.

The V gene is TRBV5-1, the J gene TRBJ2-5; 9 positions agree with TRBD2. The CDR3 totals 17 residues. The V segment lost 0 bases and the J segment 4 bases; nucleotides outside the gene matches: 10. Germline lookup yields CDR1 SGHRS and CDR2 YFSETQ. The CDR3, as DNA: TGCGCCAGCAGCTTGGCCACGGGCGGGAGGGCCCGAGAGACCCAGTACTTC. Protein: CASSLATGGRARETQYF.